These 27 T cell receptor beta chains share one sample of origin, sequenced in a study of blood T cells in healthy people across ages. Sample-barcoded 5' priming and a J-beta primer mix drove a second PCR of roughly 6 to 12 cycles. TCRdb fed the 5' RACE reads into MiXCR, producing one record per CDR3 protein. The sample shows under 2,000,000 distinct CDR3 sequences, about 50% of them seen only once. Sequencing used blood. These TCRs come from a woman in her thirties or forties in good health.

The chain is built from TRBV15 and TRBJ2-3; TRBD2 agrees at 8 bases. With V trimmed by 6 bases and J by 7 bases, 9 bases remained unmatched. Germline CDR1 and CDR2: LNHNV and YYDKDF (reference sequence). The CDR3 runs to 14 residues. CDR3: CATSHPSGGNTQYF. Written as DNA, the CDR3 is TGTGCCACCAGTCACCCCAGCGGGGGAAATACGCAGTATTTT.

This chain links TRBV10-3 with TRBJ2-7; D might be TRBD1 (6 bases). Germline lookup yields CDR1 ENHRY and CDR2 SYGVKD. This CDR3 region has 13 residues. V gave up 3 bases and J gave up 3 bases, with 9 bases separating them. As DNA, the CDR3 is TGTGCCATCAGTGAAGAGGACAGCTACGAGCAGTACTTC. Translation: CAISEEDSYEQYF.

This clonotype was found a few times. V is TRBV27 and J is TRBJ1-2; D is undetermined. V shed 5 bases and J shed 0 bases, with 7 bases lying between them. The germline CDR1 and CDR2 sequences are MNHEY and SMNVEV (reference sequence). The CDR3 spans 13 residues. CDR3 sequence: CASSITANYGYTF. Here the CDR3 DNA reads TGTGCCAGCAGTATAACAGCTAACTATGGCTACACCTTC.

The chain couples TRBV7-9 to TRBJ1-6; 8 bases match TRBD1. V was clipped by 5 bases and J by 10 bases; unmatched bases: 7. Germline CDR1 is SEHNR and CDR2 is FQNEAQ (reference sequence). The CDR3 is 14 amino acids. The CDR3 DNA reads TGTGCCAGCAGCACGGACAGGGTGAACTCACCCCTCCACTTT. It translates to CASSTDRVNSPLHF.

This clonotype was picked up a small number of times. V gene TRBV27 combines with J gene TRBJ2-4, with 7 nucleotides matching TRBD1. J lost 3 bases, V lost 2 bases, and 1 base had no gene match. The germline CDR1 and CDR2 sequences are MNHEY and SMNVEV (reference sequence). This CDR3 is built from 14 residues. The CDR3 DNA sequence: TGTGCCAGCAGTTTACGGACAGGCAAAAACATTCAGTACTTC. This codes for CASSLRTGKNIQYF.

This clonotype was seen a few times. This chain uses TRBV12-3 or TRBV12-4 with TRBJ1-2, with D unclear. V dropped 0 bases and J dropped 1 base, with 12 bases sitting between them. The CDR3 is 16 amino acids. CDR3 amino acids: CASSLAPGGVNYGYTF. As DNA, the CDR3 is TGTGCCAGCAGTTTAGCCCCGGGCGGGGTTAACTATGGCTACACCTTC.

V is TRBV7-2 and J is TRBJ1-4; 7 positions agree with TRBD1. Trimming removed 5 bases from V and 6 bases from J; junction bases left unmatched: 6. Germline CDR1 reads SGHTA; CDR2 reads FQGNSA. The CDR3 totals 14 residues. CDR3 sequence: CASSKTGIYEKLFF. The CDR3 region has the DNA TGTGCCAGCAGCAAGACAGGGATCTATGAAAAACTGTTTTTT.

There are a few counts of this clonotype. This chain connects TRBV3-1 to TRBJ2-1, with D unresolved. Trimming shortened V by 2 bases and J by 6 bases, and 5 bases separated the two germline ends. The CDR3 contains 12 residues. The V gene's germline CDR1 is LGHDT and CDR2 YNNKEL (reference sequence). CDR3 sequence: CASSQHLNEQFF. The CDR3, as DNA: TGTGCCAGCAGCCAACACCTCAATGAGCAGTTCTTC.

Only a few counts were recorded for this clonotype. The rearrangement uses TRBV6-2 or TRBV6-3 and TRBJ2-7; D is undetermined. The V and J ends lost 6 bases and 0 bases respectively, with 18 bases between them. Germline V gives CDR1 MNHEY, CDR2 SVGEGT. The CDR3 has 16 amino acids. DNA for the CDR3: TGTGCCAGCAGAGGGTCCGGGCGGTCAAGCTCCTACGAGCAGTACTTC. Amino acids: CASRGSGRSSSYEQYF.

This clonotype was picked up a small number of times. V usage is TRBV7-3 and J usage is TRBJ2-1, with 7 bases fitting TRBD1. The CDR3 runs to 15 residues. Germline V lookup: CDR1 SGHTA, CDR2 FQGTGA. Trimming cost V 5 bases and J 1 base; bases outside gene matches: 5. The CDR3 coding sequence is TGTGCCAGCAGCCTCCAGACAGGGTCCTACAATGAGCAGTTCTTC. Translated: CASSLQTGSYNEQFF.

This clonotype came up a few times. The rearrangement uses TRBV4-1 and TRBJ2-5; D is uncertain. Looked up from germline, CDR1 is MGHRA and CDR2 is YSYEKL. The length of the CDR3 is 13 residues. Trimming took off 3 bases at V and 5 bases at J, with 10 bases between the two ends. DNA for the CDR3: TGCGCCAGCAGCCAGCTAGGTCGGGAGACCCAGTACTTC. Its protein product is CASSQLGRETQYF.

The chain is built from TRBV20-1 and TRBJ1-4, with D uncertain. CDR3 length equals 12 residues. CDR1 is DFQATT, CDR2 SNEGSKA, per germline (reference sequence). Trimming stripped 0 bases from V and 7 bases from J, with 6 bases between. The CDR3 DNA reads TGCAGTGCTAGAGAACAAATTGAAAAACTGTTTTTT. It yields the protein CSAREQIEKLFF.

The chain links TRBV6-1 to TRBJ2-7; D unclear. The assigned J gene may be wrong: the sequence end matches TRBJ2-5 better. The germline V gene encodes CDR1 MNHNS and CDR2 SASEGT. The CDR3 runs 15 residues. The CDR3 region is CASSGERTIGETQYF. DNA of the CDR3: TGTGCCAGCAGTGGGGAACGGACGATCGGCGAGACCCAGTACTTC.

This chain joins TRBV4-1 and TRBJ1-1, with 8 bases that match TRBD1. The CDR3 is made up of 19 amino acids. V was clipped by 1 base and J by 3 bases; unmatched bases: 16. Germline CDR1 reads MGHRA; CDR2 reads YSYEKL. The CDR3 here is CASSQAGDRITTRDTEAFF. DNA for the CDR3: TGCGCCAGCAGCCAAGCGGGGGACAGGATAACTACGAGGGACACTGAAGCTTTCTTT.

This clonotype was seen a handful of times. V gene TRBV18 combines with J gene TRBJ2-4; D is unresolved. V was clipped by 2 bases and J by 0 bases, with 8 bases between them. CDR1 KGHSH and CDR2 LQKENI come from the germline V gene. CDR3 size: 15 residues. The CDR3 bases are TGTGCCAGCTCACCAACGGTTCTAGCCAAAAACATTCAGTACTTC. Its translation is CASSPTVLAKNIQYF.

The sample holds a few counts of this clonotype. This rearrangement joins TRBV7-2 to TRBJ2-7; TRBD1 matches at 8 bases. The germline CDR1 and CDR2 sequences are SGHTA and FQGNSA. CDR3 length: 16 residues. Trimming cost V 6 bases and J 0 bases; bases outside gene matches: 10. The CDR3 DNA sequence: TGTGCCAGCAGTCAAGAACCGGACAGGGCCTCCTACGAGCAGTACTTC. It is translated as CASSQEPDRASYEQYF. The complete variable domain, with remaining parts taken from reference TRBV7-2 and TRBJ2-7, reads GAGVSQSPSNKVTEKGKDVELRCDPISGHTALYWYRQSLGQGLEFLIYFQGNSAPDKSGLPSDRFSAERTGGSVSTLTIQRTQQEDSAVYLCASSQEPDRASYEQYFGPGTRLTVT.

This chain connects TRBV7-6 to TRBJ2-2; TRBD1 matches 7 bases. CDR1 and CDR2 from the germline V gene are SGHVS and FNYEAQ. Unmatched junction bases numbered 5, after V lost 6 bases and J lost 4 bases. CDR3 length: 14 amino acids. CDR3 nucleotide sequence: TGTGCCAGCAGACCTGACAGGGCCACCGGGGAGCTGTTTTTT. Protein: CASRPDRATGELFF.

The chain joins TRBV14 to TRBJ2-4; 9 bases fit TRBD1. The assigned J gene may be wrong: the sequence end matches TRBJ2-5 better. The CDR3 is made up of 15 amino acids. CDR1 and CDR2 (germline): SGHDN, FVKESK. CDR3 sequence: CASRQTGGVRETQYF. CDR3 bases: TGTGCCAGCAGACAAACAGGGGGCGTGAGAGAGACCCAGTACTTC.

The chain joins TRBV9 to TRBJ2-3; 7 nucleotides match TRBD2. The V segment lost 1 base and the J segment 2 bases; nucleotides outside the gene matches: 7. The germline CDR1 and CDR2 sequences are SGDLS and YYNGEE. This CDR3 spans 16 amino acids. The CDR3 DNA reads TGTGCCAGCAGCGTAAAGTCTAGCGGTTTCACAGATACGCAGTATTTT. Protein sequence: CASSVKSSGFTDTQYF.

The rearrangement uses TRBV27 and TRBJ1-2; 9 nucleotides match TRBD1. CDR3 length: 16 residues. Germline V lookup: CDR1 MNHEY, CDR2 SMNVEV (reference sequence). Trimming removed 2 bases from V and 4 bases from J; junction bases left unmatched: 8. CDR3 residues: CASSLSRTGDPYGYTF. CDR3 nucleotide sequence: TGTGCCAGCAGTTTAAGCCGGACAGGGGATCCCTATGGCTACACCTTC.

This clonotype was seen only a few times. This chain uses TRBV12-3 or TRBV12-4 with TRBJ2-4; 7 bases line up with TRBD1. The trim removed 4 bases at V and 7 bases at J, leaving 7 bases unmatched. The length of the CDR3 is 14 residues. CDR3: CASSSDRDSNIQYF. CDR3 DNA sequence: TGTGCCAGCAGTTCCGACAGGGATTCGAACATTCAGTACTTC.

V is TRBV6-6 and J is TRBJ2-1; D is unresolved. Trimming left V 7 bases short and J 1 base short, with 8 bases between. This CDR3 spans 13 amino acids. The germline gives CDR1 MNHNY, CDR2 SVGAGI (reference sequence). The CDR3, as DNA: TGTGCCAGCACGCGGATTTCCTACAATGAGCAGTTCTTC. It translates to CASTRISYNEQFF.

The chain carries TRBV4-3 and TRBJ2-1, with 8 bases aligning to TRBD2. The germline V gene has CDR1 LGHNA and CDR2 YSLEER. V was clipped by 6 bases and J by 4 bases; unmatched bases: 8. CDR3 length equals 15 residues. The CDR3 spells CASSVTGGTYNEQFF. As DNA, the CDR3 is TGCGCCAGCAGTGTAACGGGGGGGACTTACAATGAGCAGTTCTTC.

The V call is TRBV7-2, the J call TRBJ1-6; 9 nucleotides match TRBD1. Per germline, CDR1 SGHTA and CDR2 FQGNSA. The CDR3 covers 16 residues. The trim removed 4 bases at V and 10 bases at J, leaving 11 bases unmatched. The chain's CDR3 is CASSSEDRGWESPLHF. The CDR3 DNA follows: TGTGCCAGCAGCTCCGAGGACAGGGGATGGGAATCACCCCTCCACTTT. The full variable domain, its missing parts supplied by reference TRBV7-2 and TRBJ1-6, is GAGVSQSPSNKVTEKGKDVELRCDPISGHTALYWYRQSLGQGLEFLIYFQGNSAPDKSGLPSDRFSAERTGGSVSTLTIQRTQQEDSAVYLCASSSEDRGWESPLHFGNGTRLTVT.

V usage is TRBV7-2 and J usage is TRBJ1-4; D is unclear. Trimming stripped 5 bases from V and 6 bases from J, with 16 bases between. The CDR3 consists of 15 residues. CDR1 and CDR2 from the germline V gene are SGHTA and FQGNSA. CDR3 residues: CASSPDAGFDEKLFF. For the CDR3, the DNA is TGTGCCAGCAGCCCTGACGCGGGCTTTGATGAAAAACTGTTTTTT.

This clonotype came up a few times. A read error may be the cause here, since a much bigger clone is one base away. V gene TRBV27 combines with J gene TRBJ1-2; D may be TRBD1 (5 bases). The V gene lost 6 bases and the J gene lost 6 bases, with 11 bases spanning the gap. CDR1 is MNHEY and CDR2 is SMNVEV in the germline V gene (reference sequence). This CDR3 is built from 12 residues. The CDR3 bases are TGTGCCAGCAGCTTCCAGGGTCATGGCTACACCTTC. Translation: CASSFQGHGYTF.

This clonotype came up a few times. The chain is built from TRBV6-5 and TRBJ2-1, with a weak D call TRBD2 (6 bases). The CDR3 extends over 14 amino acids. V was cut by 0 bases and J by 9 bases, with 12 bases left in between. Looked up from germline, CDR1 is MNHEY and CDR2 is SVGAGI. The DNA for the CDR3 is TGTGCCAGCAGTTACTCTCGTGCGGGGATTGAGCAGTTCTTC. Translation gives CASSYSRAGIEQFF.